This entry is about one T cell receptor beta chain. What it recognizes is unknown. The data stem from a study of blood T cells in healthy people across ages. Study results and limitations: PBMC samples, being unsorted, prevented any conclusive comparison of naive and antigen-experienced cells.

A second PCR, run for about 7 to 11 cycles, used a sample-barcoded 5' primer plus a J-beta primer mix. TCRdb reprocessed the 5' RACE reads with MiXCR, giving one entry per CDR3 protein. The sample holds over a million distinct CDR3 sequences, approximately 26% seen once. Trimming stripped 3 bases from V and 9 bases from J, with 9 bases between. The CDR3 runs 12 residues. The same data also went into a second study, on T cells of mothers and their children. This second study notes: Persistent microchimeric T cell clones were not found at ~100 per million sensitivity.

The clonotype originates from a girl aged 2 to 10 in good health. The sample taken for sequencing was blood. The chain couples TRBV12-3 or TRBV12-4 to TRBJ2-1; unclear D gene. CDR3 in DNA: TGTGCCAGCAGTTTCAGACCCGCTGAGCAGTTCTTC. Amino acid sequence: CASSFRPAEQFF.